These 28 T cell receptor beta chains share one sample of origin, sequenced in a study of cytomegalovirus exposure and HLA in healthy donors. This PCR relied on a set of 60 Vbeta primers and 13 Jbeta primers. Only in-frame clones appear in the TCRdb table, and some are missing; sequencing was by immunoSEQ multiplex PCR. The sample has 60,000 to 70,000 clones, about three quarters seen once. The sample was PBMCs. The receptors were gathered from a male donor in good health and CMV-seropositive.

This chain uses TRBV27 with TRBJ2-5; tentative D call: TRBD1 (6 bases). The V gene's germline CDR1 is MNHEY and CDR2 SMNVEV (reference sequence). This CDR3 has 15 residues. V dropped 5 bases and J dropped 7 bases, with 20 bases sitting between them. CDR3 protein: CASSIYRDGAGTQYF. CDR3 nucleotides: TGTGCCAGCAGTATCTACAGGGACGGGGCCGGGACCCAGTACTTC.

The genes are TRBV11-2 and TRBJ2-7, with a tentative D call TRBD2 (5 bases). The V gene lost 5 bases and the J gene lost 5 bases, with 19 bases spanning the gap. This CDR3 spans 15 amino acids. CDR1 and CDR2 (germline): SGHAT, FQNNGV. The CDR3 bases are TGTGCCAGCAGCCCGGACTTTATGGGAAGGAACGAGCAGTACTTC. Translated: CASSPDFMGRNEQYF.

This rearrangement joins TRBV27 to TRBJ1-2; D is perhaps TRBD1 (6 bases). The CDR3 is 14 amino acids. V was shortened by 5 bases and J by 2 bases, with 12 bases between the two germline ends. Germline V gives CDR1 MNHEY, CDR2 SMNVEV (reference sequence). The CDR3 sequence is CASSPNRENYGYTF. CDR3 sequence (DNA): TGTGCCAGCAGTCCCAACAGGGAGAACTATGGCTACACCTTC.

There are a few counts of this clone. This chain links TRBV18 with TRBJ1-5; no definite D call. Germline CDR1 and CDR2: KGHSH and LQKENI. The CDR3 is 15 amino acids. V lost 3 bases and J 5 bases, leaving 14 bases between the germline ends. CDR3 sequence: CASSPEGRVHQPQHF. As DNA, the CDR3 is TGTGCCAGCTCACCGGAGGGAAGGGTTCATCAGCCCCAGCATTTT.

The table lists this clone with a few counts. This chain connects TRBV6-5 to TRBJ1-1; maybe TRBD1 (5 bases). V was cut by 6 bases and J by 3 bases, with 14 bases left in between. CDR3 size: 14 residues. Germline V gene sequence: CDR1 MNHEY, CDR2 SVGAGI. This CDR3 reads CASSREGRDTEAFF. DNA for the CDR3: TGTGCCAGCAGCCGGGAGGGGAGAGACACTGAAGCTTTCTTT.

The V and J genes are TRBV5-1 and TRBJ2-1; 7 bases line up with TRBD1. This CDR3 contains 15 residues. Per germline, CDR1 SGHRS and CDR2 YFSETQ. The V and J ends lost 4 bases and 8 bases, in that order; junction bases with no gene match: 12. CDR3 sequence reads: CASSHRDRQADEQFF. Written as DNA, the CDR3 is TGCGCCAGCAGCCACCGGGACAGACAGGCAGATGAGCAGTTCTTC.

This clone was recorded a few times. In nucleotides, the CDR3 is TGCGCCAGCAGCCAAGATAGAGGTTCTGAAGCTTTCTTT. Amino acids: CASSQDRGSEAFF. The chain has TRBV4-1 and TRBJ1-1; D is uncertain. The CDR3 consists of 13 residues. V was trimmed by 0 bases and J by 6 bases, leaving 8 bases between them. Germline assignment: CDR1 MGHRA and CDR2 YSYEKL.

The rearrangement links TRBV5-6 to TRBJ1-6; 11 nucleotides line up with TRBD1. The CDR3 runs to 15 residues. With 5 bases clipped from V and 7 bases from J, the junction kept 5 bases outside the gene matches. Germline V gene lookup returns CDR1 SGHDT and CDR2 YYEEEE. CDR3 sequence reads: CASSLRTGGNSPLHF. The CDR3 DNA reads TGTGCCAGCAGTTTGAGGACAGGGGGCAATTCACCCCTCCACTTT.

The gene calls are TRBV5-6 and TRBJ2-5; 10 bases fit TRBD1. The J call could be wrong; TRBJ2-7 is a better fit for the DNA end. CDR1 is SGHDT and CDR2 is YYEEEE in the germline V gene. The length of the CDR3 is 14 residues. CDR3 residues: CASSTGQGNNEQYF. In DNA form, the CDR3 reads TGTGCCAGCAGCACGGGACAGGGGAACAACGAGCAGTACTTC.

The J gene is TRBJ2-2, the V gene TRBV4-2, with D possibly being TRBD2 (5 bases). From germline, CDR1 is LGHNA and CDR2 YNFKEQ. The CDR3 is 15 amino acids. The germline V and J ends were trimmed by 1 base and 6 bases, with 12 bases remaining between them. DNA of the CDR3: TGTGCCAGCAGCCAAGCGGTAGCGCGGCCCGGGGAGCTGTTTTTT. Translating gives CASSQAVARPGELFF.

V and J are TRBV7-8 and TRBJ1-2, with TRBD1 as a possible D gene (5 bases). This CDR3 is 14 amino acids long. Germline CDR1 and CDR2: SGHVS and FQNEAQ. Trimming took off 6 bases at V and 6 bases at J, with 17 bases between the two ends. CDR3 region: CASSSREGRDGYTF. For the CDR3, the DNA is TGTGCCAGCAGTTCCCGCGAGGGGAGGGATGGCTACACCTTC.

The V gene is TRBV5-6, the J gene TRBJ2-7; D may be TRBD1 (6 bases). With 3 bases removed from V and 0 bases from J, the gap between germline ends came to 10 bases. Germline CDR1 is SGHDT and CDR2 is YYEEEE. This CDR3 contains 14 residues. In DNA form, the CDR3 reads TGTGCCAGCAGCTCCAGGGGCAGCTCCTACGAGCAGTACTTC. Translating it yields CASSSRGSSYEQYF.

The chain links TRBV9 to TRBJ2-3; 10 positions match TRBD2. Germline loops: CDR1 SGDLS, CDR2 YYNGEE. V lost 0 bases to trimming and J lost 10 bases; unmatched junction nucleotides: 14. There are 17 residues in the CDR3. This chain's CDR3 is CASSVVASGVAGGPQYF. CDR3 bases: TGTGCCAGCAGCGTAGTAGCGTCTGGGGTAGCGGGGGGCCCGCAGTATTTT.

V gene TRBV5-1 combines with J gene TRBJ1-3; D is unresolved. V shed 0 bases and J shed 0 bases, with 13 bases lying between them. The germline V gene encodes CDR1 SGHRS and CDR2 YFSETQ. The CDR3 is 17 amino acids. The CDR3 spells CASSLEPPGSSGNTIYF. The CDR3 DNA reads TGCGCCAGCAGCTTGGAACCCCCGGGATCCTCTGGAAACACCATATATTTT.

V and J are TRBV4-2 and TRBJ2-2, with 7 bases fitting TRBD1. The CDR3 contains 16 residues. J was trimmed by 2 bases and V by 4 bases; bases with no gene match: 7. Germline V CDR1 and CDR2: LGHNA, YNFKEQ. The CDR3 is CASSPPRDRNTGELFF. In DNA form, the CDR3 reads TGTGCCAGCAGCCCCCCAAGGGACAGAAACACCGGGGAGCTGTTTTTT.

The CDR3 bases are TGTGCCAGCAGTTACCCCCACGGGGGGGAAGCTTTCTTT. Translation: CASSYPHGGEAFF. The chain has TRBV6-5 and TRBJ1-1; perhaps TRBD1 as D (5 bases). V was pared by 2 bases and J by 8 bases, with 12 bases between. The length of the CDR3 is 13 residues. CDR1 is MNHEY and CDR2 is SVGAGI in the germline V gene.

CDR3 protein: CASRDGTTYNEQFF. The CDR3 DNA sequence: TGTGCCAGCAGGGACGGGACTACCTACAATGAGCAGTTCTTC. This chain links TRBV6-1 with TRBJ2-1; 7 bases line up with TRBD2. Trimming at V came to 6 bases and at J to 2 bases, leaving 4 bases not matched to a gene. Per germline, CDR1 MNHNS and CDR2 SASEGT. The length of the CDR3 is 14 residues.

The genes are TRBV4-3 and TRBJ2-7, with D perhaps matching TRBD2 (6 bases). This CDR3 is 14 amino acids long. Trimming left V 1 base short and J 5 bases short, with 12 bases between. Germline lookup yields CDR1 LGHNA and CDR2 YSLEER. The CDR3 sequence is CASSQVAGRHEQYF. The CDR3 DNA is TGCGCCAGCAGCCAAGTTGCAGGGAGGCACGAGCAGTACTTC.

The chain employs TRBV27 and TRBJ1-1, with D uncertain. Trimming removed 0 bases from V and 10 bases from J, with 12 bases in between. Per the germline V gene, CDR1 is MNHEY and CDR2 is SMNVEV (reference sequence). This CDR3 spans 13 amino acids. The CDR3, as DNA: TGTGCCAGCAGTTTATCGAAGGTCTGGAGAGCTTTCTTT. Translated: CASSLSKVWRAFF.

The chain recombines TRBV11-2 with TRBJ1-4; 8 positions agree with TRBD1. Per germline, CDR1 SGHAT and CDR2 FQNNGV. The trim removed 2 bases at V and 8 bases at J, leaving 10 bases unmatched. This CDR3 contains 16 residues. CDR3: CASSLNQGQGMEKLFF. CDR3 coding DNA: TGTGCCAGCAGCTTAAACCAAGGACAGGGTATGGAAAAACTGTTTTTT.

This clone occurred a few times. The J gene is TRBJ2-7, the V gene TRBV29-1, with a weak D call TRBD1 (7 bases). The CDR3 is made up of 13 amino acids. Germline CDR1 is SQVTM and CDR2 is ANQGSEA. The germline V and J ends were trimmed by 7 bases and 4 bases, with 17 bases remaining between them. As DNA, the CDR3 is TGCAGCGCACGACAGGGAGGAGGATACGAGCAGTACTTC. Protein sequence: CSARQGGGYEQYF.

This clone was seen a single time. This chain joins TRBV19 and TRBJ1-1, with TRBD1 matching over 9 bases. This CDR3 comprises 16 residues. J gave up 0 bases and V 6 bases, and 8 bases lay outside the gene matches. Germline-derived CDR1 and CDR2 are LNHDA and SQIVND (reference sequence). CDR3 sequence (DNA): TGTGCCAGTAGCCCGGGACAGGGTTTCATGAACACTGAAGCTTTCTTT. As protein: CASSPGQGFMNTEAFF. The full variable domain, with the rest looked up from reference TRBV19 and TRBJ1-1, is DGGITQSPKYLFRKEGQNVTLSCEQNLNHDAMYWYRQDPGQGLRLIYYSQIVNDFQKGDIAEGYSVSREKKESFPLTVTSAQKNPTAFYLCASSPGQGFMNTEAFFGQGTRLTVV.

This clone occurred once. The chain employs TRBV7-3 and TRBJ2-5, with D possibly matching TRBD2 (5 bases). From germline, CDR1 is SGHTA and CDR2 FQGTGA. V was trimmed by 2 bases and J by 1 base, leaving 11 bases between them. The CDR3 totals 15 residues. CDR3: CASSLGVGGQETQYF. DNA of the CDR3: TGTGCCAGCAGCTTAGGGGTCGGAGGCCAAGAGACCCAGTACTTC.

This sequence joins TRBV30 and TRBJ1-5; a possible D gene is TRBD1 (6 bases). V was trimmed by 2 bases and J by 1 base, leaving 9 bases between them. The CDR3 extends over 14 amino acids. Looked up from germline, CDR1 is GTSNPN and CDR2 is SVGIG (reference sequence). The CDR3 nucleotides are TGTGCCTGGAGTCGAGGGGGAAGCAATCAGCCCCAGCATTTT. Translated, it gives CAWSRGGSNQPQHF. The full variable domain, with the rest looked up from reference TRBV30 and TRBJ1-5, is SQTIHQWPATLVQPVGSPLSLECTVEGTSNPNLYWYRQAAGRGLQLLFYSVGIGQISSEVPQNLSASRPQDRQFILSSKKLLLSDSGFYLCAWSRGGSNQPQHFGDGTRLSIL.

The rearrangement links TRBV30 to TRBJ2-7, with a tentative D call TRBD2 (6 bases). Trimming pared 0 bases from V and 6 bases from J, leaving 15 bases between. Germline CDR1 is GTSNPN and CDR2 is SVGIG (reference sequence). This CDR3 contains 14 residues. The CDR3: CAWSVKAAGSEQYF. The CDR3 nucleotides read TGTGCCTGGAGTGTAAAGGCGGCCGGGAGCGAGCAGTACTTC.

This clone has only one observation. V gene TRBV4-1 combines with J gene TRBJ2-3, with 8 bases lining up with TRBD1. This CDR3 has 15 amino acids. Germline V gene data show CDR1 as MGHRA and CDR2 as YSYEKL. V was clipped by 0 bases and J by 2 bases; unmatched bases: 1. Written as DNA, the CDR3 is TGCGCCAGCAGCCAAGAGGACAGGGCCACAGATACGCAGTATTTT. Its translation: CASSQEDRATDTQYF.

The chain couples TRBV7-3 to TRBJ1-1; D perhaps matches TRBD1 (5 bases). V was cut by 5 bases and J by 0 bases, with 7 bases left in between. The germline V gene has CDR1 SGHTA and CDR2 FQGTGA. This CDR3 spans 13 amino acids. CDR3 nucleotide sequence: TGTGCCAGCAGCCAGGGTATGAACACTGAAGCTTTCTTT. The encoded protein is CASSQGMNTEAFF.

The chain uses TRBV19 and TRBJ1-1; TRBD1 matches 8 bases. Looked up from germline, CDR1 is LNHDA and CDR2 is SQIVND (reference sequence). The CDR3 contains 17 residues. The ends lost 5 bases at V and 4 bases at J; junction bases unmatched: 15. In nucleotides, the CDR3 is TGTGCCAGTAGTCCCTATACGATCCGGACAGGGACCACTGAAGCTTTCTTT. Residues: CASSPYTIRTGTTEAFF.